This TCR beta chain comes out of a study of beta chain features in type 1 diabetes. This clone was detected only a few times. CDR1 is SGHTA, CDR2 FQGTGA, per germline. This CDR3 region has 17 residues. J lost 2 bases, V lost 5 bases, and 9 bases had no gene match. Reverse transcribing all isolated RNA meant expressed TCRB transcripts were sequenced. TCRdb's table, derived via immunoSEQ multiplex PCR, lists solely in-frame clones and lacks some. Here the sample spans fewer than 150,000 clones, 6.5% to 8.5% being singletons. The sequence was obtained from a woman in her 30s in good health. The chain couples TRBV7-3 to TRBJ2-6, with 7 bases matching TRBD1. Sequencing used central memory CD4+ T cells from blood. As DNA, the CDR3 is TGTGCCAGCAGCCTAGGGGCAGGGGGACCTGGGGCCAACGTCCTGACTTTC. Protein: CASSLGAGGPGANVLTF.